This T cell receptor (beta chain) was observed in a study of blood T cell repertoires in COVID-19. This table comes from immunoSEQ multiplex PCR, and its TCRdb copy is limited to in-frame clones, with some not included. Among roughly 430,000 clones, 70% to 90% were seen once, and the ten largest hold roughly 2%. CDR1 and CDR2 from the germline V gene are SGHNT and YYREEE (reference sequence). Trimming removed 4 bases from V and 7 bases from J; junction bases left unmatched: 13. The length of the CDR3 is 16 residues. The sample comprised PBMCs or T cells enriched from blood (not recorded which). The TCR was taken from a middle-aged woman with acute COVID-19. The rearrangement links TRBV5-4 to TRBJ2-7, with 11 bases fitting TRBD2. The CDR3 sequence is CASSQTSGGPRWEQYF. CDR3 in DNA: TGTGCCAGCAGCCAAACTAGCGGGGGCCCCAGGTGGGAGCAGTACTTC.